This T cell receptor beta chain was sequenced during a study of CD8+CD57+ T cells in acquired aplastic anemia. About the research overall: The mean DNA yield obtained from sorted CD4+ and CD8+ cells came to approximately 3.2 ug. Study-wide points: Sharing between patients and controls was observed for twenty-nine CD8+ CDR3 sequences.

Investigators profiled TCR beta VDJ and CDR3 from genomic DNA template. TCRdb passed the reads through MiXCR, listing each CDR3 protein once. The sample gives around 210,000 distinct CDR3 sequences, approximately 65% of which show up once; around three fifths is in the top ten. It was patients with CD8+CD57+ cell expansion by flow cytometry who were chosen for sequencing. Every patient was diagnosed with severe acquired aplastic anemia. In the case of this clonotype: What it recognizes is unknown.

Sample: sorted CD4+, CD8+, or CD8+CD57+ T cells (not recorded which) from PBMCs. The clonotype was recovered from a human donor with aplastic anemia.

CDR3 protein: CASSFQGGRTGELFF. For the CDR3, the DNA is TGCGCCAGCAGCTTCCAGGGGGGGCGGACCGGGGAGCTGTTTTTT. V is TRBV5-1 and J is TRBJ2-2, with D perhaps being TRBD1 or TRBD2 (7 bases each). V was cut by 2 bases and J by 5 bases, with 13 bases left in between. The CDR3 totals 15 residues. Germline V CDR1 and CDR2: SGHRS, YFSETQ.